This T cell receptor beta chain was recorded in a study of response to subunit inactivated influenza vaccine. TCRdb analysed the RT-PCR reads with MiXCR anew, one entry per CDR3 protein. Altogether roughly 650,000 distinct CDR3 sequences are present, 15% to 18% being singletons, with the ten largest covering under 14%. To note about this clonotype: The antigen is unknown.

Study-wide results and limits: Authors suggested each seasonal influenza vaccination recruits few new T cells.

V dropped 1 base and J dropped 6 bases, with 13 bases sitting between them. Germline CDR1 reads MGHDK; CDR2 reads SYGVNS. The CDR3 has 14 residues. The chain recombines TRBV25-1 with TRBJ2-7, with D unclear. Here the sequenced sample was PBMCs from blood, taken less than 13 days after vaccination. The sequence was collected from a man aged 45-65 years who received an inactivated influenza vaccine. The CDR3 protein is CASSEFDHRSEQYF. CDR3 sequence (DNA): TGTGCCAGCAGTGAATTTGACCATCGCAGCGAGCAGTACTTC.